This T cell receptor (beta chain) was observed in a study of T cells in Graves' hyperthyroidism and ophthalmopathy (dated by TCRdb to the late 2010s). For the study in its entirety: Peripheral blood was sampled at the time of initial diagnosis, prior to any treatment. To identify TCR V-J signatures that set the groups apart, the researchers used a discovery cohort of 100 patients, made up of around 42 with Graves' ophthalmopathy and about 60 with stable Graves' hyperthyroidism. An independent validation cohort of about 19 hyperthyroidism patients and about 15 patients who later progressed to ophthalmopathy tested prospective prediction of ophthalmopathy. The 100 or so discovery patients were randomly split 7:3 into training and test sets. Thyroid tissue and blood T-cell repertoires from roughly six Graves' hyperthyroidism patients were also compared in the study. After blood sampling, hyperthyroidism patients were treated with methimazole at a starting dose of 30 mg daily, and ophthalmopathy patients were treated with high-dose intravenous methylprednisolone. According to the paper, TCR Vbeta CDR3 sequencing was carried out on approximately 140 peripheral blood samples, which came from under 50 ophthalmopathy, under 80 hyperthyroidism and roughly 17 progressor patients. Study-level results and caveats: No statistical method was used to fix the sample size in advance, and group allocation was not hidden from the investigators. Ophthalmopathy was separated from stable hyperthyroidism by a 13 V-J signature model, with over 85% sensitivity and 81% to 82% specificity obtained in cross-validation and 80%/75% obtained in testing. Most expanded thyroid clonotypes (frequency above 0.001) were also detected in blood, a finding suggesting that blood repertoires may reflect thyroid immune responses. In validation, the model predicted progression to ophthalmopathy a median of roughly 6.2 months before onset, with about 67% sensitivity and 72.22% specificity.

TCR beta CDR3 regions were amplified from RNA transcripts. A first-round RT-PCR of the TCR CDR3 used the HTBI primer set with the Qiagen OneStep RT-PCR kit. Libraries were constructed in a second round of multiplex PCR, after which size selection and purification were carried out. Sequencing of the libraries was done on an Illumina HiSeq2000 using paired-end 100 bp reads. As for the original processing: SOAPnuke was used to process the raw data, with reads discarded if the reads contained adapters or uncalled bases, had a mean Phred below 15, or lacked an exact constant-primer or identifier match. High-quality paired reads were merged with COPE v1.2.5, and unique nucleotide sequences were defined as clonotypes. MiTCR v1.1 was used to align clonotypes to the IMGT TRBV, TRBD and TRBJ reference segments. Only V-J combinations with frequency above 0.0001, covering about 99% of repertoires, were analysed. The TCS score was defined as the ratio of F50 (clonal expansion) to E x V (chaos), calculated using BLOSUM62-based TCRdist between CDR3 peptides within each V-J. Welch's t-statistics and random forest reduced 514 V-J features to under 15, which were used in a naive Bayes classifier (R e1071). The public reads were quality trimmed at Q25 with fastp and then assembled into clones with MiXCR by TCRdb, keeping productive beta chains. Every distinct CDR3 protein forms one entry, paired with its most common genes and DNA. The authors' filters were not applied to this entry. A total of approximately 740,000 distinct CDR3 sequences appear in this sample, 13% to 15% of them only once. Around 9.6% of the sample is in the top ten clones.

This clonotype was counted a few times. Its cognate antigen has yet to be identified. It has no much larger one-base neighbor in the sample; base qualities were not kept. The CDR3 numbers 16 residues from cysteine through phenylalanine. This entry keeps only the CDR3 DNA: 48 bases, framed from base 1. Based on the germline V gene, the CDR1 and CDR2 sequences are MGHRA and YSYEKL. V drops 0 bases and J drops 0 bases, leaving 9 bases in between. A patient counted as having stable Graves' hyperthyroidism if no progression to ophthalmopathy occurred over 18 months of follow-up. The hyperthyroidism patients were between 18 and 65 years old and newly diagnosed, with a disease duration of less than 2 months. Patients with uncontrolled infections, other autoimmune diseases, pregnancy or lactation were excluded. Clinical symptoms, serum thyroxine and TRAb, thyroid ultrasound, and orbital computed tomography formed the basis for the diagnoses. PBMCs were separated from around 9.1 ml of fresh peripheral blood using Ficoll-Paque density gradient centrifugation. Trizol reagent was used to extract total RNA, and RNA quality was then checked on an Agilent 2100 Bioanalyzer.

The sequenced sample was blood. The sequence came from a young woman with Graves' hyperthyroidism. The receptor chain draws on TRBV4-1 and TRBJ2-1; a tentative D call is TRBD2 (5 bases match). The CDR3 sequence is CASSQDRGNSYNEQFF. Here is the DNA: TGCGCCAGCAGCCAAGACAGAGGGAACTCCTACAATGAGCAGTTCTTC.